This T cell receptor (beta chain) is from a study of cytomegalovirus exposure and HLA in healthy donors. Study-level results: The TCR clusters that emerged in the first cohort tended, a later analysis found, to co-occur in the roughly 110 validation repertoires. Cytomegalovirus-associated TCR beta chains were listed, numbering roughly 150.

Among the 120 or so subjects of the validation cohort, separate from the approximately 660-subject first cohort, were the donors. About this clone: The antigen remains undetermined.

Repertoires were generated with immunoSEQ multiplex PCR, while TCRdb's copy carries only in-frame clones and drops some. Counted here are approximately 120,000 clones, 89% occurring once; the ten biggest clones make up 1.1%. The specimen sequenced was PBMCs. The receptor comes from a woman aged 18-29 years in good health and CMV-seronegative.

This chain's CDR3 is CASSHQGKHGYTF. Here the CDR3 DNA reads TGTGCCAGCAGCCATCAGGGAAAGCATGGCTACACCTTC. The rearrangement joins TRBV5-6 to TRBJ1-2, with D maybe TRBD1 (5 bases). The V end lost 4 bases, the J end lost 6 bases, and 13 bases lay between the germline ends. There are 13 residues in the CDR3. Germline CDR1 SGHDT, CDR2 YYEEEE.